The count of the clone carrying this T cell receptor beta chain is one. This entry belongs to a study of control samples from healthy donors and cancer patients. Assay used: immunoSEQ multiplex PCR; TCRdb lists only in-frame clones, some missing. The sample yields about 160,000 clones, over 85% seen once. V lost 4 bases and J 1 base, leaving 13 bases between the germline ends. Germline V gene lookup returns CDR1 MGHRA and CDR2 YSYEKL. The CDR3 runs to 15 residues. Sequencing was performed on blood. The rearrangement joins TRBV4-1 to TRBJ1-1, with D perhaps TRBD1 (6 bases). The origin of this receptor is a man aged 18 to 30 in good health. The CDR3 sequence is CASSLRDNPNTEAFF. CDR3 nucleotide sequence: TGCGCCAGCAGCCTTCGGGACAACCCGAACACTGAAGCTTTCTTT.